This TCR beta chain was sequenced during a study of T cell responses to AZD1222 COVID-19 vaccine. TCRdb keeps only in-frame clones here, not all; method: immunoSEQ multiplex PCR. Found here are 150,000 to 200,000 clones, approximately 93% of them singletons; the top ten hold roughly 0.9%. V dropped 2 bases and J dropped 3 bases, with 10 bases sitting between them. Germline V gives CDR1 SGHNT, CDR2 YENEEA. CDR3 length: 14 amino acids. For this clone: The antigen is not known.

Notes on the study in general: In a largely white British group with more females than males, clonal diversity was possibly underestimated. Only a handful of AZD1222 recipients, more than five in all, had baseline seropositivity. Sampling captured repertoires only after the peak T cell response.

This chain connects TRBV11-3 to TRBJ1-2; D is unclear. The source of this sequence is an adult in good health. The material sequenced was peripheral blood, taken on day 0 of AZD1222 vaccination. In DNA form, the CDR3 reads TGTGCCAGCAGCTTATCGGCAGAAGACTATGGCTACACCTTC. Protein sequence: CASSLSAEDYGYTF.